The 4 T cell receptor beta chains in this list originate from one sample, sequenced in a study of OX40 agonist ivuxolimab in advanced cancers. Libraries came from the immunoSEQ multiplex PCR assay. In TCRdb, the immuneACCESS table is reduced to in-frame sequences with V and J assigned. These tables do not hold every clone; where another copy was compared, an unresolved V gene accounts for under half, and the others remain unexplained. The table for this sample lists tens of thousands of clones; 89% of them were counted only once. The ten most abundant clones make up approximately 0.38% of the sample. Sequencing used CD4+ or CD8+ T cells sorted from blood, obtained in a trial of the OX40 agonist ivuxolimab. The receptor set was obtained from an adult with an advanced solid tumor such as melanoma, head and neck, liver or kidney cancer.

The rearrangement joins TRBV25-1 to TRBJ1-1; TRBD1 might be the D (6 bases). Trimming left V 7 bases short and J 3 bases short, with 15 bases between. The CDR3 loop spans 14 amino acids. The germline CDR1 and CDR2 sequences are MGHDK and SYGVNS. The CDR3 DNA reads as TGTGCCAGCAATGCACCGGGGGCGTACACTGAAGCTTTCTTT. Protein product: CASNAPGAYTEAFF.

This clone was found once. The chain uses TRBV9 and TRBJ2-5, with a weak D call TRBD1 (6 bases). The CDR3 totals 13 residues. Germline CDR1 SGDLS, CDR2 YYNGEE. V was cut by 4 bases and J by 4 bases, with 11 bases left in between. The CDR3, as DNA: TGTGCCAGCAGCCCAAGGACAGCAGAGACCCAGTACTTC. It yields the protein CASSPRTAETQYF. Full variable domain (missing parts from reference TRBV9 and TRBJ2-5): DSGVTQTPKHLITATGQRVTLRCSPRSGDLSVYWYQQSLDQGLQFLIQYYNGEERAKGNILERFSAQQFPDLHSELNLSSLELGDSALYFCASSPRTAETQYFGPGTRLLVL.

This clone was detected once. V usage is TRBV7-6 and J usage is TRBJ2-3; 12 nucleotides agree with TRBD1. Germline V gene sequence: CDR1 SGHVS, CDR2 FNYEAQ. The J segment lost 6 bases and the V segment lost 5 bases, leaving 6 bases of the junction unmatched. This CDR3 region has 15 residues. The CDR3 spells CASSQGQGAADTQYF. The CDR3 DNA sequence: TGTGCCAGCAGCCAGGGACAGGGGGCAGCTGATACGCAGTATTTT.

The genes are TRBV19 and TRBJ2-7; 10 bases match TRBD1. CDR1 LNHDA and CDR2 SQIVND come from the germline V gene (reference sequence). The CDR3 runs 16 residues. V gave up 5 bases and J gave up 1 base; unmatched junction bases: 8. CDR3 in amino acids: CASSVRTGGKSYEQYF. CDR3 DNA sequence: TGTGCCAGTAGTGTCCGGACAGGGGGTAAATCCTACGAGCAGTACTTC.